This is a list of T cell receptor beta chains from one sample in a study of response to subunit inactivated influenza vaccine. In TCRdb, the RT-PCR reads were re-called with MiXCR into one record per CDR3 protein. The repertoire holds about 520,000 distinct CDR3 sequences, approximately 10% seen once, with approximately 12% in the top ten. The sequenced sample was PBMCs from blood, obtained about 40 days after vaccination. The receptors here all came from a man in his fifties who received an inactivated influenza vaccine. Each CDR3 is given with its conserved first and last residue. The order of the fields is CDR3 protein, CDR3 DNA, clone size, D gene, J gene, V gene. The D gene is left open where the match is weak. The size of a clone is reported for some rows only, either as once, few or many, or as a class for expanded clones.

CDR3 protein: CASSQAPSGTGGGTEAFF
CDR3 DNA: TGCGCCAGCAGCCAAGCCCCCTCCGGGACAGGGGGTGGTACTGAAGCTTTCTTT
clone size: -
D gene: TRBD1
J gene: TRBJ1-1
V gene: TRBV4-1

CDR3 protein: CASSLERNEQFF
CDR3 DNA: TGTGCCAGCAGTTTGGAGCGTAATGAGCAGTTCTTC
clone size: -
D gene: -
J gene: TRBJ2-1
V gene: TRBV12-3/TRBV12-4

CDR3 protein: CASRPGGMKNNEQFF
CDR3 DNA: TGTGCCAGCAGGCCCGGCGGGATGAAAAACAATGAGCAGTTCTTC
clone size: few
D gene: -
J gene: TRBJ2-1
V gene: TRBV28

CDR3 protein: CAGKGMNTEAFF
CDR3 DNA: TGTGCGGGGAAGGGGATGAACACTGAAGCTTTCTTT
clone size: few
D gene: -
J gene: TRBJ1-1
V gene: TRBV2

CDR3 protein: CATSDSQFSGYNEQFF
CDR3 DNA: TGTGCCACCAGTGATTCCCAGTTTTCAGGCTACAATGAGCAGTTCTTC
clone size: few
D gene: -
J gene: TRBJ2-1
V gene: TRBV24-1

CDR3 protein: CASSFRTGGLTGELFF
CDR3 DNA: TGTGCCAGCAGCTTTCGGACAGGGGGCTTGACCGGGGAGCTGTTTTTT
clone size: many
D gene: TRBD1
J gene: TRBJ2-2
V gene: TRBV5-6

CDR3 protein: CASSFMTIAGETQYF
CDR3 DNA: TGTGCCAGCAGTTTTATGACCATAGCGGGGGAGACCCAGTACTTC
clone size: few
D gene: TRBD2
J gene: TRBJ2-5
V gene: TRBV28

CDR3 protein: CASGKEAGHNQPQHF
CDR3 DNA: TGTGCCAGCGGCAAGGAAGCGGGACACAATCAGCCCCAGCATTTT
clone size: -
D gene: -
J gene: TRBJ1-5
V gene: TRBV2

CDR3 protein: CASSLEFRGGADTQYF
CDR3 DNA: TGTGCCAGCAGCTTAGAATTCAGGGGGGGGGCAGATACGCAGTATTTT
clone size: few
D gene: -
J gene: TRBJ2-3
V gene: TRBV7-2

CDR3 protein: CSALAGGIDTQYF
CDR3 DNA: TGCAGTGCTCTAGCGGGAGGAATAGATACGCAGTATTTT
clone size: few
D gene: TRBD2
J gene: TRBJ2-3
V gene: TRBV20-1

CDR3 protein: CASSFVDRNTEAFF
CDR3 DNA: TGTGCCAGCAGCTTTGTAGACAGGAACACTGAAGCTTTCTTT
clone size: few
D gene: -
J gene: TRBJ1-1
V gene: TRBV5-5

CDR3 protein: CSARDPDSQETQYF
CDR3 DNA: TGCAGTGCGAGAGACCCGGACAGCCAAGAGACCCAGTACTTC
clone size: many
D gene: -
J gene: TRBJ2-5
V gene: TRBV20-1

CDR3 protein: CASSQVAANTGELFF
CDR3 DNA: TGTGCCAGCAGCCAAGTCGCGGCGAACACCGGGGAGCTGTTTTTT
clone size: -
D gene: -
J gene: TRBJ2-2
V gene: TRBV4-2

CDR3 protein: CASSLSAEAYEQYF
CDR3 DNA: TGTGCCAGCAGTTTAAGCGCGGAGGCCTACGAGCAGTACTTC
clone size: few
D gene: -
J gene: TRBJ2-7
V gene: TRBV28

CDR3 protein: CSARRLADSTDTQYF
CDR3 DNA: TGCAGTGCTAGACGACTAGCGGACTCCACAGATACGCAGTATTTT
clone size: -
D gene: TRBD2
J gene: TRBJ2-3
V gene: TRBV20-1

CDR3 protein: CASSLFGGGEETQYF
CDR3 DNA: TGTGCCAGCAGCTTGTTTGGGGGAGGGGAAGAGACCCAGTACTTC
clone size: -
D gene: TRBD2
J gene: TRBJ2-5
V gene: TRBV7-9

CDR3 protein: CASSLSRGADTQYF
CDR3 DNA: TGTGCCAGCAGTTTAAGCAGGGGAGCGGATACGCAGTATTTT
clone size: -
D gene: -
J gene: TRBJ2-3
V gene: TRBV27

CDR3 protein: CASSPGLATYNEQFF
CDR3 DNA: TGTGCCAGCAGCCCGGGACTAGCTACCTACAATGAGCAGTTCTTC
clone size: -
D gene: TRBD2
J gene: TRBJ2-1
V gene: TRBV6-2/TRBV6-3

CDR3 protein: CASSPRAGRDEKLFF
CDR3 DNA: TGTGCCAGCTCACCACGGGCCGGGAGAGATGAAAAACTGTTTTTT
clone size: few
D gene: -
J gene: TRBJ1-4
V gene: TRBV18

CDR3 protein: CASSLDRFGEQYF
CDR3 DNA: TGTGCCAGCAGCTTAGATCGCTTCGGGGAGCAGTACTTC
clone size: few
D gene: -
J gene: TRBJ2-7
V gene: TRBV11-3

CDR3 protein: CASSDPSGGAPDTQYF
CDR3 DNA: TGTGCCAGCAGCGACCCTAGCGGGGGGGCCCCAGATACGCAGTATTTT
clone size: few
D gene: TRBD2
J gene: TRBJ2-3
V gene: TRBV9

CDR3 protein: CCARDRGGAASNYGYTF
CDR3 DNA: TGCTGTGCTAGAGATAGGGGGGGAGCGGCGTCTAACTATGGCTACACCTTC
clone size: few
D gene: -
J gene: TRBJ1-2
V gene: TRBV20-1

CDR3 protein: CATNSLGGTEAFF
CDR3 DNA: TGTGCCACCAACTCCCTGGGGGGGACTGAAGCTTTCTTT
clone size: few
D gene: -
J gene: TRBJ1-1
V gene: TRBV7-9

CDR3 protein: CASSPLVGINSPLHF
CDR3 DNA: TGTGCCAGCAGCCCCCTAGTGGGAATTAATTCACCCCTCCACTTT
clone size: -
D gene: -
J gene: TRBJ1-6
V gene: TRBV5-5

CDR3 protein: CSATTGGGYNSPLHF
CDR3 DNA: TGCAGTGCAACTACAGGGGGGGGATATAATTCACCCCTCCACTTT
clone size: few
D gene: TRBD1
J gene: TRBJ1-6
V gene: TRBV20-1

CDR3 protein: CASSLLGADSSYEQYF
CDR3 DNA: TGTGCCAGCAGTTTACTAGGGGCCGACAGCTCCTACGAGCAGTACTTC
clone size: -
D gene: -
J gene: TRBJ2-7
V gene: TRBV28

CDR3 protein: CASSVPISKGVRGYTF
CDR3 DNA: TGTGCCAGCAGCGTACCGATTTCTAAAGGGGTGCGTGGCTACACCTTC
clone size: -
D gene: -
J gene: TRBJ1-2
V gene: TRBV9

CDR3 protein: CSVEGDGGTYEQYF
CDR3 DNA: TGCAGCGTTGAGGGGGACGGGGGAACCTACGAGCAGTACTTC
clone size: -
D gene: -
J gene: TRBJ2-7
V gene: TRBV29-1

CDR3 protein: CASSQRTSYEQYF
CDR3 DNA: TGCGCCAGCAGCCAAAGGACATCCTACGAGCAGTACTTC
clone size: few
D gene: -
J gene: TRBJ2-7
V gene: TRBV4-3

CDR3 protein: CASSLTGASSPLHF
CDR3 DNA: TGTGCCAGCAGCTTGACAGGGGCGAGTTCACCCCTCCACTTT
clone size: -
D gene: TRBD1
J gene: TRBJ1-6
V gene: TRBV7-6

CDR3 protein: CASSPRSALAGIEQFF
CDR3 DNA: TGTGCCAGCTCACCACGTTCGGCTCTAGCGGGAATCGAGCAGTTCTTC
clone size: many
D gene: TRBD2
J gene: TRBJ2-1
V gene: TRBV18

CDR3 protein: CSVGDSPPSNTGELFF
CDR3 DNA: TGCAGCGTTGGGGACAGCCCCCCCTCGAACACCGGGGAGCTGTTTTTT
clone size: many
D gene: TRBD1
J gene: TRBJ2-2
V gene: TRBV29-1

CDR3 protein: CASRDSSNQPQHF
CDR3 DNA: TGTGCCAGCAGGGACAGTAGCAATCAGCCCCAGCATTTT
clone size: -
D gene: -
J gene: TRBJ1-5
V gene: TRBV12-3/TRBV12-4

CDR3 protein: CASSLAGTANTEAFF
CDR3 DNA: TGTGCCAGCAGCTTAGCCGGGACGGCGAACACTGAAGCTTTCTTT
clone size: many
D gene: -
J gene: TRBJ1-1
V gene: TRBV7-2

CDR3 protein: CASSYSRTGRYEQYF
CDR3 DNA: TGTGCCAGCAGTTACTCCCGGACAGGGCGGTACGAGCAGTACTTC
clone size: -
D gene: TRBD1
J gene: TRBJ2-7
V gene: TRBV6-5

CDR3 protein: CASSLAISRETQYF
CDR3 DNA: TGTGCCAGCAGCTTAGCGATCAGTAGAGAGACCCAGTACTTC
clone size: many
D gene: -
J gene: TRBJ2-5
V gene: TRBV7-2

CDR3 protein: CSARRSQGVSDRAFF
CDR3 DNA: TGCAGTGCACGGAGGAGTCAGGGAGTATCCGACAGAGCTTTCTTT
clone size: few
D gene: -
J gene: TRBJ1-1
V gene: TRBV20-1

CDR3 protein: CSANFPGQYYEQYF
CDR3 DNA: TGCAGTGCTAATTTCCCGGGACAGTACTACGAGCAGTACTTC
clone size: few
D gene: TRBD1
J gene: TRBJ2-7
V gene: TRBV20-1

CDR3 protein: CASSQVVATDTQYF
CDR3 DNA: TGCGCCAGCAGCCAAGTTGTGGCGACAGATACGCAGTATTTT
clone size: -
D gene: -
J gene: TRBJ2-3
V gene: TRBV4-3

CDR3 protein: CASSQSQGLGNTEAFF
CDR3 DNA: TGCGCCAGCAGCCAAAGTCAGGGTTTGGGGAACACTGAAGCTTTCTTT
clone size: -
D gene: -
J gene: TRBJ1-1
V gene: TRBV4-1

CDR3 protein: CASSLDPPGLGDTQYF
CDR3 DNA: TGCGCCAGCAGCTTGGACCCGCCGGGACTAGGAGATACGCAGTATTTT
clone size: -
D gene: TRBD2
J gene: TRBJ2-3
V gene: TRBV5-1

CDR3 protein: CASSEARGNTEAFF
CDR3 DNA: TGTGCCAGCAGTGAGGCCCGAGGGAACACTGAAGCTTTCTTT
clone size: few
D gene: -
J gene: TRBJ1-1
V gene: TRBV6-1

CDR3 protein: CASSRRASAKNYEQYF
CDR3 DNA: TGCGCCAGCAGCCGCCGGGCGTCAGCAAAGAATTACGAGCAGTACTTC
clone size: -
D gene: -
J gene: TRBJ2-7
V gene: TRBV5-1